The 3 T cell receptor beta chains listed next were all sequenced from one sample in a study of control samples from healthy donors and cancer patients (dated by TCRdb to the early 2020s). Receptors were amplified or captured by the immunoSEQ multiplex PCR assay. The table was pulled from immuneACCESS by TCRdb, which kept in-frame rearrangements only. Such tables lose some clones; where checked, under half of the loss comes from unresolved V genes, and the rest has no known cause. The sample contains roughly 88,000 clones, approximately 90% of them found a single time. The ten top clones hold around 0.92% of the sample. The sample taken for sequencing was blood. The receptor source for this set is a woman aged 30 to 39 in good health.

The chain employs TRBV5-1 and TRBJ1-2, with TRBD1 identical over 9 bases. Germline loops: CDR1 SGHRS, CDR2 YFSETQ. This CDR3 comprises 16 residues. Trimming cost V 3 bases and J 8 bases; bases outside gene matches: 14. The CDR3 coding sequence is TGCGCCAGCAGCTCGGAGGGACAGGGCCCTGTGAGAGGCTACACCTTC. This encodes CASSSEGQGPVRGYTF.

The chain combines TRBV3-1 (or the pseudogene TRBV3-2) with TRBJ2-2; 12 bases map to TRBD2. V gave up 1 base and J gave up 3 bases; unmatched junction bases: 3. The germline gives CDR1 LGHDT, CDR2 YNNKEL (reference sequence). The CDR3 extends over 17 amino acids. CDR3 in amino acids: CASSQVTSGGDTGELFF. DNA of the CDR3: TGTGCCAGCAGCCAAGTGACTAGCGGGGGAGACACCGGGGAGCTGTTTTTT.

The V and J genes are TRBV3-1 (or the pseudogene TRBV3-2) and TRBJ1-1; tentative D call: TRBD1 (6 bases). The CDR3 length is 15 residues. CDR1 is LGHDT, CDR2 YNNKEL, per germline (reference sequence). V lost 1 base to trimming and J lost 2 bases, with 11 bases between them. The CDR3 DNA reads as TGTGCCAGCAGCCAAGCCACAGGGCAAAACACTGAAGCTTTCTTT. Amino acids: CASSQATGQNTEAFF.